This TCR beta chain emerged from a study of T cells in Graves' hyperthyroidism and ophthalmopathy. Study conclusions and caveats: Blood shared most expanded thyroid clonotypes above 0.001.

This clonotype was observed many times. The antigen is not known. The CDR3 runs to 13 residues. The V gene end was trimmed by 6 bases and the J gene end by 2 bases; junction bases not matched to a gene: 4. From germline, CDR1 is DFQATT and CDR2 SNEGSKA (reference sequence). Using RNA transcripts as the source, TCR beta CDR3 regions were amplified. HTBI primers were employed in a first-round RT-PCR of the TCR CDR3. One entry per CDR3 protein, called by TCRdb with MiXCR from the multiplex PCR reads. Here the sample spans about half a million distinct CDR3 sequences, more than 15% being singletons. The V call is TRBV20-1, the J call TRBJ2-3, with 8 nucleotides matching TRBD1. Sequencing input: blood. The sequence was collected from a woman aged 25 to 45 with Graves' ophthalmopathy. The CDR3 bases are TGCAGTGCCACAGGGGGTGCCACAGATACGCAGTATTTT. It codes for CSATGGATDTQYF.